These T cell receptor beta chains were read from a single sample in a study of control samples from healthy donors and cancer patients. Libraries were prepared by immunoSEQ multiplex PCR; TCRdb keeps only in-frame clonotypes and omits some of them. Found here are about 18,000 clones, around 80% of them singletons; the top ten hold more than 25%. The material sequenced was PBMCs. Receptor source: a man older than 75 with head and neck cancer. CDR3s include the opening cysteine and the closing phenylalanine or tryptophan. The D gene is left open where the match is weak. Some rows have no size entry. The others give once, few or many, or a class for an expanded clone.

CDR3 DNA,CDR3 protein,clone size,D gene,J gene,V gene
TGTGCCAGCAGTTCAGGGATTGGTAATGAGCAGTTCTTC,CASSSGIGNEQFF,.,.,TRBJ2-1,TRBV2
TGTGCCATCAGTGCTCAAGGGGGGACTAGCAATCAGCCCCAGCATTTT,CAISAQGGTSNQPQHF,once,.,TRBJ1-5,TRBV10-3
TGTGCCAGTAGTAATCGTCCAGCGGAGACCCAGTACTTC,CASSNRPAETQYF,.,.,TRBJ2-5,TRBV19
TGTGCCAGCACTACAGCTAGCACAGATACGCAGTATTTT,CASTTASTDTQYF,once,.,TRBJ2-3,TRBV7-9
TGTGCCAGCGATCCACTAGCGGGAGCCACAGATACGCAGTATTTT,CASDPLAGATDTQYF,.,TRBD2,TRBJ2-3,TRBV2
TGTGCCAGCAGTTTGGGGAATCAGCCCCAGCATTTT,CASSLGNQPQHF,.,.,TRBJ1-5,TRBV12-3/TRBV12-4
TGCAGCGTGGGGATGGCGGTGGACTCCTACGAGCAGTACTTC,CSVGMAVDSYEQYF,.,.,TRBJ2-7,TRBV29-1
TGTGCCAGCTCATTGGACTTAGTGGGTCAGCCCCAGCATTTT,CASSLDLVGQPQHF,.,.,TRBJ1-5,TRBV18
TGTGCCAGTAGTATAGCTGGGACGATCCAAGAGACCCAGTACTTC,CASSIAGTIQETQYF,.,.,TRBJ2-5,TRBV19
TGTGCCAGCAGCCTTCTAGTGGGGGGCGGGGATGCTAACTATGGCTACACCTTC,CASSLLVGGGDANYGYTF,.,.,TRBJ1-2,TRBV5-4
TGTGTCAGCAGCTCGACTTACGAGCAGTACTTC,CVSSSTYEQYF,.,.,TRBJ2-7,TRBV11-2
TGTGCCAGCAGTAAACCCACCGACATGAATACGCAGTATTTT,CASSKPTDMNTQYF,.,.,TRBJ2-3,TRBV6-2/TRBV6-3
TGCGCCAGCAGCGCCACCGAGACGTCGACGCTCGAGCTGTTTTTT,CASSATETSTLELFF,.,.,TRBJ2-2,TRBV5-1
TGTGCCAGCAGCGTACCATTACGGGACACGGGGACCTGGAGGTGGAACACCATATATTTT,CASSVPLRDTGTWRWNTIYF,once,.,TRBJ1-3,TRBV9
TGCGCCAGCACCCTCCTCGCGGCTAGAGAGACCCAGTACTTC,CASTLLAARETQYF,.,.,TRBJ2-5,TRBV5-1
TGTGCCAGCAGCGTAGGTGGGACACCTTCCTACAATGAGCAGTTCTTC,CASSVGGTPSYNEQFF,.,.,TRBJ2-1,TRBV9
TGTGCCAGCAGTGACCCGGGGAGGGGAACCAAAAACATTCAGTACTTC,CASSDPGRGTKNIQYF,once,TRBD2,TRBJ2-4,TRBV6-1
TGTGCCAGCTCACCGACCAAACCCCCGACAGGGGACCTAAATAGCAATCAGCCCCAGCATTTT,CASSPTKPPTGDLNSNQPQHF,.,TRBD1,TRBJ1-5,TRBV18
TGTGCCAGCAGTACCGACAGTTACAATGAGCAGTTCTTC,CASSTDSYNEQFF,.,.,TRBJ2-1,TRBV12-3/TRBV12-4
TGTGCCAGCAGCTTAACCGACGGCTACACTGAAGCTTTCTTT,CASSLTDGYTEAFF,few,.,TRBJ1-1,TRBV7-9
TGTGCCAGCAGCCAAGGACAGGGGGCGACTAGTCCTGGGGCCAACGTCCTGACTTTC,CASSQGQGATSPGANVLTF,.,TRBD1,TRBJ2-6,TRBV3-1/TRBV3-2
TGTGCCAGCAGACTAGCGGGAGAAGAGACCCAGTACTTC,CASRLAGEETQYF,.,TRBD2,TRBJ2-5,TRBV6-5
TGTGCCAGCAGCTTAAGGGGACAGGGTAATTCACCCCTCCACTTT,CASSLRGQGNSPLHF,.,TRBD1,TRBJ1-6,TRBV7-9
TGCAGTGCCAGGGACAATCAGCCCCAGCATTTT,CSARDNQPQHF,few,.,TRBJ1-5,TRBV20-1
TGTGCCAGCTCACCAGGCGTTCGGGGTGAAGAGACCCAGTACTTC,CASSPGVRGEETQYF,once,.,TRBJ2-5,TRBV18
TGTGCCACCAGTGCCGGGACCACGGGGACCGGGGAGCTGTTTTTT,CATSAGTTGTGELFF,.,.,TRBJ2-2,TRBV24-1
TGTGCCAGCAGCTTGGGGCAGGGAACCCAAGAGACCCAGTACTTC,CASSLGQGTQETQYF,.,.,TRBJ2-5,TRBV11-3
TGTGCCAGCAGCTTACCTTACCCTTGGACTAGGGGGGGGGAGACCCAGTACTTC,CASSLPYPWTRGGETQYF,.,.,TRBJ2-5,TRBV7-2
TGTGCCAGCAGCTTGAGTTCGGGGAGGGTGGGCACAGATACGCAGTATTTT,CASSLSSGRVGTDTQYF,.,TRBD2,TRBJ2-3,TRBV11-2
TGTGCCACCAGTGATTTGCAAAGTGGACAGGGACTCAATGAGCAGTTCTTC,CATSDLQSGQGLNEQFF,.,TRBD1,TRBJ2-1,TRBV24-1
TGCGCCAGCAGCCAAGAAAAAAGGACTAGCCCCTACAATGAGCAGTTCTTC,CASSQEKRTSPYNEQFF,few,TRBD2,TRBJ2-1,TRBV4-1
TGTGCCAGCAGTTACGCGACAGGACGAAACTATGGCTACACCTTC,CASSYATGRNYGYTF,.,.,TRBJ1-2,TRBV6-6
TGTGCCAGCAGACAGGGATCCTGGGAGACCCAGTACTTC,CASRQGSWETQYF,.,.,TRBJ2-5,TRBV6-5
TGTGCCACTGGTGGCAGTAATTGGAATCAGCCCCAGCATTTT,CATGGSNWNQPQHF,.,.,TRBJ1-5,TRBV2
TGCGCCAGCAGCTTAGGAGGGGGATCCGAGCAGTACTTC,CASSLGGGSEQYF,.,.,TRBJ2-7,TRBV5-1
TGTGCCAGCAGTTTAATAGCGGGAGGGCCCTCGGGCGGGGAGCTGTTTTTT,CASSLIAGGPSGGELFF,.,TRBD2,TRBJ2-2,TRBV6-2/TRBV6-3
TGTGCCAGCACCTTAAAAGCCCCCGGGACAGGACCCGATGAGCAGTTCTTC,CASTLKAPGTGPDEQFF,.,TRBD1,TRBJ2-1,TRBV7-3
TGTGCCAGCAGCCCCCGGACAGGGAGCTCCTACAATGAGCAGTTCTTC,CASSPRTGSSYNEQFF,.,TRBD1,TRBJ2-1,TRBV7-9
TGTGCCACCACTCTACCCGGGACTAGCGGGATTGGTACGCAGTATTTT,CATTLPGTSGIGTQYF,few,TRBD2,TRBJ2-3,TRBV27
TGTGCCAGCAGTGATCCAGGGTTGATTGGTCAGCCCCAGCATTTT,CASSDPGLIGQPQHF,.,.,TRBJ1-5,TRBV2
TGCGCCAGCAGCCGGGACATGCAAGAGACCCAGTACTTC,CASSRDMQETQYF,.,.,TRBJ2-5,TRBV5-1
TGCGCCAGCAGCCATGGAGGGGTGAACACTGAAGCTTTCTTT,CASSHGGVNTEAFF,.,.,TRBJ1-1,TRBV23-1
TGTGCCATCAGGGATCCAGGGGTAGGCACAGATACGCAGTATTTT,CAIRDPGVGTDTQYF,.,.,TRBJ2-3,TRBV10-3
TGCGCCAGCAGCCCTGGACTAGCGGGAGGGCTTCGAGACACAGATACGCAGTATTTT,CASSPGLAGGLRDTDTQYF,once,TRBD2,TRBJ2-3,TRBV4-3
TGTGCCAGCAGGCGACAGGGGGCTAACAATGAGCAGTTCTTC,CASRRQGANNEQFF,.,TRBD1,TRBJ2-1,TRBV2
TGTGCCAGCAGTTCAGATTCCCTGGACACTGAAGCTTTCTTT,CASSSDSLDTEAFF,.,.,TRBJ1-1,TRBV5-4
TGTGCCAGTAGTATCTGGGCGACAGGCCCTAATCAGCCCCAGCATTTT,CASSIWATGPNQPQHF,.,.,TRBJ1-5,TRBV19
TGTGCCAGCAGCATAACCCCCAACCAGAGGGAACAGTTCTTC,CASSITPNQREQFF,.,.,TRBJ2-1,TRBV11-2
TGTGCCAGCAGCAAGTGTGCAGATACGCAGTATTTT,CASSKCADTQYF,.,.,TRBJ2-3,TRBV21-1
TGTGCCAGCAGTTTATACAGGGTCACTGAAGCTTTCTTT,CASSLYRVTEAFF,once,.,TRBJ1-1,TRBV27
TGTGCCAGCAGCCCCGGACTAGCCCCCGAAAGCACAGATACGCAGTATTTT,CASSPGLAPESTDTQYF,.,TRBD2,TRBJ2-3,TRBV7-3
TGTGCCAGCACCAAGGGGGGACAGAACTATGGCTACACCTTC,CASTKGGQNYGYTF,.,TRBD1,TRBJ1-2,TRBV27
TGTGCCAGTAGTATAAATAGCGGGACAGGGTATGGCTACACCTTC,CASSINSGTGYGYTF,.,TRBD1,TRBJ1-2,TRBV19
TGTGCCAGCAGCACAGGGGGCGAGCAGTACTTC,CASSTGGEQYF,few,TRBD1,TRBJ2-7,TRBV7-8